The T cell receptor (beta chain) under discussion was sequenced for a study of spatial heterogeneity in lung cancer. The V end lost 5 bases, the J end lost 4 bases, and 23 bases lay between the germline ends. Per germline, CDR1 DFQATT and CDR2 SNEGSKA (reference sequence). This CDR3 is 16 amino acids long. Individual TCR cDNA molecules each bore their own unique molecular identifier. TCRdb used MiXCR to reprocess the 5' RACE reads, holding one entry per CDR3 protein. The sample carries about 36,000 distinct CDR3 sequences, approximately 6.8% recorded once. Comments on this clonotype: Its antigen is undetermined. This may come from a read error, since a much larger clone is one base off.

General study points: Resection saw ubiquitous expanded tumor TCRs appear in blood more than follow-up did.

Specified time point: sample taken at primary tumor resection. Whole RNA, which was extracted from tumor, nontumor lung tissue or frozen PBMC, was sequenced without any cell sorting. V gene TRBV20-1 combines with J gene TRBJ1-1; possibly TRBD1 for D (6 bases). The TCR comes from a female donor with early-stage non-small cell lung cancer. Sequenced here: PBMCs, sampled at surgery. In DNA form, the CDR3 reads TGCAGTGCTCATAGTGCCTCGAACAGGGCTCGCACTGAAGCTTTCTTT. It specifies CSAHSASNRARTEAFF.